This is a list of T cell receptor beta chains from one sample in a study of identical twins. TCRdb re-derived calls from the 5' RACE reads in MiXCR, one entry per CDR3 protein. This sample yields 250,000 to 350,000 distinct CDR3 sequences, of which around 8.8% are seen a single time; more than 2% belongs to the top ten. These data also featured in a second study, about yellow fever vaccine responses in identical twins.

The sample comprised memory (CD45RO+) T cells sorted from blood. These receptors were obtained from a woman aged 18-35 years in good health. The CDR3 runs from the conserved cysteine through the conserved F or W. Each record gives: V gene, CDR3 length, clone size, D gene, J gene, CDR3 DNA, CDR3 protein. A D gene is named only where the DNA matches it firmly. Size values are once, few and many counts, or a class for expanded clones, and some rows have none.

V: TRBV4-1
length: 16
size: many
D: -
J: TRBJ1-1
DNA: TGCGCCAGCAGCCAAGATCCAGGGCAGTCCTTGGCTGAAGCTTTCTTT
CDR3: CASSQDPGQSLAEAFF

V: TRBV12-3/TRBV12-4
length: 14
size: few
D: -
J: TRBJ2-4
DNA: TGTGCCAGCAGTTTTGGGAGTTCCAAAAACATTCAGTACTTC
CDR3: CASSFGSSKNIQYF

V: TRBV20-1
length: 16
size: -
D: TRBD2
J: TRBJ2-7
DNA: TGCAGTGTGATGCCTAGCGGGAAGAGTACTCTCGACGAGCAGTACTTC
CDR3: CSVMPSGKSTLDEQYF

V: TRBV20-1
length: 13
size: few
D: -
J: TRBJ2-7
DNA: TGCAGTGCTAGATCGGGGCCGCCCTACGAGCAGTACTTC
CDR3: CSARSGPPYEQYF

V: TRBV27
length: 19
size: many
D: TRBD1
J: TRBJ1-6
DNA: TGTGCCAGCAGTTTAGTGTTGGGACAGTCCGGCTCCTATAATTCACCCCTCCACTTT
CDR3: CASSLVLGQSGSYNSPLHF

V: TRBV5-1
length: 14
size: -
D: -
J: TRBJ2-3
DNA: TGCGCCAGCAGCTTGGTCTCACAGGCAGATACGCAGTATTTT
CDR3: CASSLVSQADTQYF

V: TRBV28
length: 16
size: -
D: TRBD1
J: TRBJ2-2
DNA: TGTGCCAGCAGTCCTTGGACAGGCCCCTCCACCGGGGAGCTGTTTTTT
CDR3: CASSPWTGPSTGELFF

V: TRBV12-3/TRBV12-4
length: 11
size: many
D: -
J: TRBJ2-7
DNA: TGTGCCAGCAGTGCGTCCTACGAGCAGTACTTC
CDR3: CASSASYEQYF

V: TRBV5-6
length: 14
size: many
D: -
J: TRBJ2-2
DNA: TGTGCCAGCAGCCGGGGCGGGCAGTCCGGGGAGCTGTTTTTT
CDR3: CASSRGGQSGELFF

V: TRBV7-6
length: 13
size: few
D: -
J: TRBJ2-2
DNA: TGTGCCAGCAGCTTTACGGCGGCCGGGGAGCTGTTTTTT
CDR3: CASSFTAAGELFF

V: TRBV28
length: 15
size: many
D: -
J: TRBJ1-2
DNA: TGTGCCAGCGTTCATGGCTCCCAACGCGGCTATGGCTACACCTTC
CDR3: CASVHGSQRGYGYTF

V: TRBV3-1
length: 14
size: -
D: TRBD1
J: TRBJ1-1
DNA: TGTGCCAGCAGCCCCGGACAGGGCAAGCAAGAAGCTTTCTTT
CDR3: CASSPGQGKQEAFF

V: TRBV2
length: 12
size: -
D: -
J: TRBJ2-1
DNA: TGTGCCAGCAGGTTAGAAGGAAATGAGCAGTTCTTC
CDR3: CASRLEGNEQFF

V: TRBV7-8
length: 14
size: few
D: -
J: TRBJ2-5
DNA: TGTGCCAGCAGCTTAGGAGGCGTCCAAGAGACCCAGTACTTC
CDR3: CASSLGGVQETQYF